The entry below describes one T cell receptor beta chain. Its antigen is not known. Baseline, cycle 4 day 1, and cycle 7 day 1 were the blood sampling points. The protocol was immunoSEQ multiplex PCR, while the TCRdb copy is restricted to in-frame clones and leaves out a portion. The sample yields 45,000 to 50,000 clones, around nine tenths seen once. This sample is drawn from a study of OX40 agonist ivuxolimab in advanced cancers. Background on the study: Partial responses occurred in three patients (one hepatocellular carcinoma, two cutaneous melanoma). Study results and limitations: Specificity for antigen went undetermined in the expanded peripheral T cells.

The sample was CD4+ or CD8+ T cells sorted from blood, taken in a trial of the OX40 agonist ivuxolimab. The receptor comes from an adult with an advanced solid tumor such as melanoma, head and neck, liver or kidney cancer.

The CDR3 nucleotides are TGTGCCAGCAGCCCAAAGGACAGCTACGAGCAGTACGTC. Protein product: CASSPKDSYEQYV. The chain couples TRBV7-9 to TRBJ2-7; a weak D match, TRBD1 (6 bases). From germline, CDR1 is SEHNR and CDR2 FQNEAQ (reference sequence). Trimming pared 5 bases from V and 3 bases from J, leaving 11 bases between. The CDR3 spans 13 residues.